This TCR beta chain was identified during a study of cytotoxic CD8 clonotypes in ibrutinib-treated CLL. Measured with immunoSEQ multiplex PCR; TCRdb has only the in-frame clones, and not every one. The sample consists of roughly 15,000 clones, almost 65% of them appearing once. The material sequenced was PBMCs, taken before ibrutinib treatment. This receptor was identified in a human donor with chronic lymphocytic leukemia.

The CDR3 loop reads CASSYARSNQPQHF. Here the CDR3 DNA reads TGTGCCAGCAGCTATGCCAGGAGCAATCAGCCCCAGCATTTT. The chain is built from TRBV5-6 and TRBJ1-5; D ambiguous. V lost 3 bases to trimming and J lost 1 base, with 8 bases between them. The germline V gene encodes CDR1 SGHDT and CDR2 YYEEEE. CDR3 length: 14 residues.